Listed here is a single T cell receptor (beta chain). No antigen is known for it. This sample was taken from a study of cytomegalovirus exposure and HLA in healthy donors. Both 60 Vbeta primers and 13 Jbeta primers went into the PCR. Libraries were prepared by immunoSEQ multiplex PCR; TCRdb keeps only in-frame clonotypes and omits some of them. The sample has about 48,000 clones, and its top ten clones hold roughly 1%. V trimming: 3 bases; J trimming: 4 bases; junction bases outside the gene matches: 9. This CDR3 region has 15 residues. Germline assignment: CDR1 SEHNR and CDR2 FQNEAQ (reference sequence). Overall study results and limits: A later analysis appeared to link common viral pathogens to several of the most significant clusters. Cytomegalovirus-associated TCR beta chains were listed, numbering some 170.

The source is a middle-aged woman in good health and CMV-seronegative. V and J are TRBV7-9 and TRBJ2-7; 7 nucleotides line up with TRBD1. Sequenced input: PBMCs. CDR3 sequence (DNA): TGTGCCAGCAGCTTCCGGGACAGCAGAATTTACGAGCAGTACTTC. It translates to CASSFRDSRIYEQYF.